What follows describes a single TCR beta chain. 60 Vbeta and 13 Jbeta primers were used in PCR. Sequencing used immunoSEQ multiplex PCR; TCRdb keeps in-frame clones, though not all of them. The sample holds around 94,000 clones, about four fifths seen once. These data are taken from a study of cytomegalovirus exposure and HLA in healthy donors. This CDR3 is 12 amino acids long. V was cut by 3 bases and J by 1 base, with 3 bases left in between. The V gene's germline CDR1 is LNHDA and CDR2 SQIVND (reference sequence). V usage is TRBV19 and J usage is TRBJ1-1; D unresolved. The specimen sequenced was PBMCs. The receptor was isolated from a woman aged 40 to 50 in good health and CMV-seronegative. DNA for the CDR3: TGTGCCAGTAGTATCGGGAACACTGAAGCTTTCTTT. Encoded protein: CASSIGNTEAFF.